Listed below are T cell receptor beta chains from one sample, sequenced in a study of blood T cell repertoires in COVID-19. Produced via immunoSEQ multiplex PCR; TCRdb's table is partial and in-frame only. The sample records more than 200,000 clones, 85% to 90% being singletons. The specimen sequenced was peripheral blood. The receptors come from a man older than 75 with acute or convalescent COVID-19. Both conserved end residues are trimmed from each CDR3. The size field is filled for only some rows; it gives once, few, many or a size class.

j_gene: TRBJ2-6
v_gene: TRBV3-1/TRBV3-2
abundance: NA
CDR3aa: ASSPTLSGTGANVLT

j_gene: TRBJ2-7
v_gene: TRBV29-1
abundance: few
CDR3aa: SVGRGSYEQY

j_gene: TRBJ1-1
v_gene: TRBV5-8
abundance: NA
CDR3aa: ASPGGTEAF

j_gene: TRBJ1-1
v_gene: TRBV13
abundance: few
CDR3aa: ASSSFPLGQGYTEAF

j_gene: TRBJ1-6
v_gene: TRBV11-3
abundance: NA
CDR3aa: ASSFGKGNSPLH

j_gene: TRBJ2-7
v_gene: TRBV7-8
abundance: NA
CDR3aa: ASSPRTLAGVSEQY

j_gene: TRBJ1-2
v_gene: TRBV6-6
abundance: NA
CDR3aa: ASIAGTAYGYT

j_gene: TRBJ1-4
v_gene: TRBV6-6
abundance: NA
CDR3aa: ASRSGTGDEKLF

j_gene: TRBJ2-1
v_gene: TRBV4-1
abundance: few
CDR3aa: ASSQEGTRNEQF

j_gene: TRBJ1-4
v_gene: TRBV30
abundance: NA
CDR3aa: AWSAGLAKLF

j_gene: TRBJ2-7
v_gene: TRBV6-5
abundance: NA
CDR3aa: ASGRHGYEQY

j_gene: TRBJ1-2
v_gene: TRBV6-5
abundance: NA
CDR3aa: ASSPGLIYT

j_gene: TRBJ2-7
v_gene: TRBV6-6
abundance: NA
CDR3aa: ASTPGQGTHEQY

j_gene: TRBJ2-1
v_gene: TRBV27
abundance: NA
CDR3aa: ASSLSKLSYNEQF

j_gene: TRBJ2-5
v_gene: TRBV9
abundance: NA
CDR3aa: ASSTRLAGGQETQY

j_gene: TRBJ1-4
v_gene: TRBV7-9
abundance: NA
CDR3aa: ASSHQGGGEKLF

j_gene: TRBJ1-4
v_gene: TRBV6-5
abundance: NA
CDR3aa: ASRDRRGLFEKLF

j_gene: TRBJ2-1
v_gene: TRBV7-6
abundance: NA
CDR3aa: ASSFSGTGSYNEQF

j_gene: TRBJ1-3
v_gene: TRBV5-1
abundance: NA
CDR3aa: ASSLWPASDGNTIY

j_gene: TRBJ1-1
v_gene: TRBV5-1
abundance: NA
CDR3aa: ASSPTGVNTEAF

j_gene: TRBJ2-7
v_gene: TRBV30
abundance: NA
CDR3aa: AWSAFSGTSGKKRYEQY

j_gene: TRBJ1-5
v_gene: TRBV30
abundance: NA
CDR3aa: AWSGGTLQPQH

j_gene: TRBJ2-7
v_gene: TRBV19
abundance: NA
CDR3aa: ASSTRRTSGSDRSYEQY

j_gene: TRBJ2-1
v_gene: TRBV7-2
abundance: NA
CDR3aa: ASSLDRTIGEQF

j_gene: TRBJ2-7
v_gene: TRBV28
abundance: few
CDR3aa: ASSLASGGYQFEQY

j_gene: TRBJ2-4
v_gene: TRBV3-1/TRBV3-2
abundance: NA
CDR3aa: ASSQGGGPKNIQY

j_gene: TRBJ2-7
v_gene: TRBV18
abundance: NA
CDR3aa: ASSPPWTSGMTYEQY

j_gene: TRBJ1-4
v_gene: TRBV19
abundance: once
CDR3aa: ASKSPGTGGEKLF

j_gene: TRBJ1-2
v_gene: TRBV5-4
abundance: once
CDR3aa: ASSLGQPGGYYGYT

j_gene: TRBJ1-5
v_gene: TRBV7-2
abundance: NA
CDR3aa: ASSPTAQVNQPQH

j_gene: TRBJ2-1
v_gene: TRBV6-4
abundance: NA
CDR3aa: ASSIPSGTGNEQF

j_gene: TRBJ1-5
v_gene: TRBV6-4
abundance: NA
CDR3aa: ASSDSFRGQLNQPQH

j_gene: TRBJ2-1
v_gene: TRBV24-1
abundance: NA
CDR3aa: ATRYNSGTSRYNEQF

j_gene: TRBJ2-5
v_gene: TRBV30
abundance: NA
CDR3aa: AWSVLGGAQETQY

j_gene: TRBJ2-5
v_gene: TRBV10-3
abundance: NA
CDR3aa: AAQGSGETQY

j_gene: TRBJ2-1
v_gene: TRBV18
abundance: few
CDR3aa: ASSPDRDYNEQF